This TCR beta chain appears in the sequencing data of a study of T cells in Graves' hyperthyroidism and ophthalmopathy. Across the whole study: Peripheral blood draws took place at initial diagnosis, ahead of any treatment. Study results and caveats: The model predicted ophthalmopathy a median roughly six months before onset.

Germline assignment: CDR1 ENHRY and CDR2 SYGVKD. This CDR3 contains 12 residues. V was pared by 8 bases and J by 1 base, with 8 bases between. As for this clonotype: The antigen remains undetermined.

TCR beta CDR3 sequences were amplified from RNA transcripts. The TCR CDR3 first-round RT-PCR relied on the HTBI primer set. TCRdb called the multiplex PCR reads again in MiXCR, with one record for every CDR3 protein. The data contain about 480,000 distinct CDR3 sequences, around 22% of them seen just once; the ten biggest clones take up 10% to 12%. This chain uses TRBV10-3 with TRBJ1-1; D is undetermined. Sequences were obtained from blood. The receptor's source is a young woman with Graves' ophthalmopathy. This chain's CDR3 is CAIARENTEAFF. CDR3 DNA sequence: TGTGCCATCGCGAGGGAGAACACTGAAGCTTTCTTT.